This TCR beta chain was retrieved from a study of regulatory T cells in long-lasting Graves disease listed by TCRdb under 2021. The study in broad terms: Persistent Graves' disease was defined as antithyroid drug treatment for over 5 years with persistently positive TSH receptor autoantibodies. Peripheral blood TCR sequencing and RNA sequencing compared persistent Graves' disease patients with newly diagnosed Graves' disease patients. The study was registered as a clinical trial and conducted in China. A total of 33 samples underwent TCR sequencing: around 13 from persistent and about 20 from newly diagnosed Graves' disease patients. Persistent Graves' disease patients in the clinical cohort had taken antithyroid drugs for approximately ten years on average.

Explained via the paper, the time point label denotes: persistent/refractory GD, antithyroid drugs over 5 years with positive TRAb. For both TCR sequencing and RNA sequencing, RNA was extracted from PBMCs using TRIzol. Graves' disease was diagnosed according to American Thyroid Association guidelines. Patients for the study were recruited at an endocrinology department in Xi'an, China. Each patient gave about 9.1 milliliters of peripheral blood, collected in an EDTA anticoagulant tube. Ficoll Paque Plus density gradient separation was used to isolate PBMCs, and no further T cell sorting was done. An Agilent 2100 Bioanalyzer and agarose gel were used to check RNA quality, and a NanoDrop 2000 was used to measure RNA concentration. Library preparation employed multiplex PCR. The run used an Illumina HiSeq 4000. TCR beta libraries were built with iRepertoire HTBI primers and Arm-PCR amplification of CDR3 regions. Gel purification was performed on PCR products prior to sequencing. In the authors' own workflow: A total of around 59 TRBV and under 15 TRBJ segments were identified across samples and were used for gene usage analysis of CDR3 amino acid clonotypes. COPE and FqMerger were used to merge filtered high-quality paired reads into contigs. BLAST was used to align contigs to the IMGT TRBV, TRBD and TRBJ reference genes, and CDR3 was defined following IMGT. Clonotypes above 0.1% frequency were classified as highly expanded clones. Repertoire diversity was measured by Shannon entropy, and V-J evenness by the Gini coefficient. Clonotypes shared by more than one individual were considered public. The public reads were reanalyzed by TCRdb: fastp trimming at Q25, MiXCR alignment, in-frame beta chains only. Merged by CDR3 protein, the rows form single entries marked with the most common genes and DNA. For this entry, the V and J calls and clone size follow TCRdb and not the study's own pipeline. The sample yields about 420,000 distinct CDR3 sequences; around 24% were counted once. The top ten clones comprise about 26% of the sample.

Deletion took 4 bases off V and 2 bases off J, with a span of 12 bases between the germline ends. The CDR3, cysteine through phenylalanine, is 14 amino acids long. Only the CDR3 DNA stays, 42 bases, in frame from base 1. CDR1 is given as KGHSH and CDR2 as LQKENI, both from the germline V gene. For this clonotype: It lacks a known antigen. This could be a read error, since a much larger clone is one nucleotide away.

The investigation overall reported the following: Because the primary lesion, thyroid tissue, could not be accessed, the study looked at peripheral blood alone. TRBV28, TRBJ1-2 and TRBJ2-5 were preferentially used in persistent disease, while TRBV20-1 and TRBJ2-1 were favored in newly diagnosed disease. Sequencing and analysis were restricted to the TCR beta chain. As a limitation, the authors acknowledged that the small sample size may reduce accuracy. A larger number of public clonotypes was shared among persistent patients (over 2,500) than among newly diagnosed patients (approximately 1,000). Persistent Graves' disease patients showed lower TCR Shannon entropy and fewer highly expanded clones than newly diagnosed patients, suggesting clonal expansion.

The sequence joins TRBV18 to TRBJ2-7, with an unclear D gene assignment. The TCR was taken from a female donor with Graves disease. The sample consisted of peripheral blood mononuclear cells (PBMCs), taken when the disease was refractory, from a patient treated with antithyroid drugs. The DNA reads TGTGCCAGCTCACTTGACTGGTTCGCCTACGAGCAGTACTTC. It translates to CASSLDWFAYEQYF. The full variable domain, completed from the reference TRBV18 and TRBJ2-7 proteins outside the CDR3, reads NAGVMQNPRHLVRRRGQEARLRCSPMKGHSHVYWYRQLPEEGLKFMVYLQKENIIDESGMPKERFSAEFPKEGPSILRIQQVVRGDSAAYFCASSLDWFAYEQYFGPGTRLTVT.